Sequencing of this T cell receptor beta chain was carried out in a study of blood T cell repertoires in COVID-19. This clone appeared a single time. Measured with immunoSEQ multiplex PCR; TCRdb has only the in-frame clones, and not every one. This sample yields tens of thousands of clones, of which over 65% are seen a single time; roughly 5.6% belongs to the top ten. The CDR3 contains 15 residues. Per germline, CDR1 LNHDA and CDR2 SQIVND (reference sequence). Trimming cost V 3 bases and J 11 bases, with 22 bases left between them. What was sequenced was peripheral blood. The clonotype was recovered from a man between 50 and 59 years old with active or convalescent COVID-19. V is TRBV19 and J is TRBJ1-1; D is possibly TRBD1 (6 bases). The CDR3 region has the DNA TGTGCCAGTAGTATGAATACAGGGTACGGTCCCGGGGCTTTCTTT. Residues: CASSMNTGYGPGAFF.